The present T cell receptor (beta chain) was sequenced within a study of T cell changes during pregnancy in multiple sclerosis (dated 2019 in TCRdb). Regarding the complete study: The study looked at changes in the T cell repertoire across pregnancy in women with multiple sclerosis.

The library was built by means of the immunoSEQ multiplex PCR assay. TCRdb took this table from immuneACCESS and kept in-frame rearrangements with V and J called. Such tables lack part of the clones; where checked against another copy, unresolved V genes explain under half of the gap, and the rest is unexplained. The sample table holds about 36,000 clones, of which almost 95% were seen once. The ten biggest clones cover more than 0.4% of the sample. Details on this clone: There is no known antigen for this receptor. Base qualities are not recorded, but no much larger clone differs from it by a single base.

The germline V gene (reference sequence) sets CDR1 to SGHNT and CDR2 to YYREEE. Clipping removes 4 bases from V and 3 bases from J, with 4 as the unmatched junction base count. Counted from cysteine to phenylalanine, this CDR3 has 16 amino acids. This entry keeps only the CDR3 DNA: 48 bases, framed from base 1. The clonotype was recovered from a female donor in good health, enrolled as a control in a pregnancy study. The sequence links TRBV5-4 to TRBJ2-3; 14 of the junction bases match TRBD2. The starting material was CD4+ T cells from peripheral blood mononuclear cells, obtained in the third trimester of pregnancy. The CDR3 protein is CASSLRTSGGTDTQYF. The DNA reads as follows: TGTGCCAGCAGCCTTAGGACTAGCGGGGGGACAGATACGCAGTATTTT.